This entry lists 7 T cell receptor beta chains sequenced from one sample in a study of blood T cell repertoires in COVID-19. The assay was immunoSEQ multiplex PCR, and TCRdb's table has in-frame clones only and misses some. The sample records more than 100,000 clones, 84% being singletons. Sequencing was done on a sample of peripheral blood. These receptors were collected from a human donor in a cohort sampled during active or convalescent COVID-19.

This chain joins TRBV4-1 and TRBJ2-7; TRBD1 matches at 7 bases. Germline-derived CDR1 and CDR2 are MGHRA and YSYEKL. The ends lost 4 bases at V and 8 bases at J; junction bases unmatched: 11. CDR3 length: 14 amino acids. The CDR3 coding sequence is TGCGCCAGCAGCCCAGAACAGGGGATTTACAAGCAGTACTTC. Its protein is CASSPEQGIYKQYF.

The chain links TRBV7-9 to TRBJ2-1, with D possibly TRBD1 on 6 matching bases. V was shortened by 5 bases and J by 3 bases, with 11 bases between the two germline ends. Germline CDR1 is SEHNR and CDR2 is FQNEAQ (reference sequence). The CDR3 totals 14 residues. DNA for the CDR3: TGTGCCAGCAGCCCCCGGGACAACTACAATGAGCAGTTCTTC. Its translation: CASSPRDNYNEQFF.

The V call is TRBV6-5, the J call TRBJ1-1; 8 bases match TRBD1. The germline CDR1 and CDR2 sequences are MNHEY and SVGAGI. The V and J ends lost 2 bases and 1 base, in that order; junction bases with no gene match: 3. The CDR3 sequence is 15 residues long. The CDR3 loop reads CASSYPGQGNTEAFF. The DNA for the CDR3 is TGTGCCAGCAGTTACCCCGGACAGGGGAACACTGAAGCTTTCTTT.

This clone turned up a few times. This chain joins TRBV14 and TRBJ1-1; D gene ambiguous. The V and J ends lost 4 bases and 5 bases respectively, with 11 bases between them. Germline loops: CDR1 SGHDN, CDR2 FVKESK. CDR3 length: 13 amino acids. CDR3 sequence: CASSPASVTEAFF. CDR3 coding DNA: TGTGCCAGCAGCCCCGCGAGTGTTACTGAAGCTTTCTTT.

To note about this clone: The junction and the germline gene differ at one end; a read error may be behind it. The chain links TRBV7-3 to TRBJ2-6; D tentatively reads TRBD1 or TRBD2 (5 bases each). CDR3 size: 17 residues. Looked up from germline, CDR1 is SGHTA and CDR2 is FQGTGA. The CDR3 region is CASSLTGPIPGANVLTF. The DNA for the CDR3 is TGTGCCAGCAGCCTAACGGGGCCGATACCTGGGGCCAACGTCCTGACTTTC. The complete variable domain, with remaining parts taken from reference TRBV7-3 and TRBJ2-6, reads GAGVSQTPSNKVTEKGKYVELRCDPISGHTALYWYRQSLGQGPEFLIYFQGTGAADDSGLPNDRFFAVRPEGSVSTLKIQRTERGDSAVYLCASSLTGPIPGANVLTFGAGSRLTVL.

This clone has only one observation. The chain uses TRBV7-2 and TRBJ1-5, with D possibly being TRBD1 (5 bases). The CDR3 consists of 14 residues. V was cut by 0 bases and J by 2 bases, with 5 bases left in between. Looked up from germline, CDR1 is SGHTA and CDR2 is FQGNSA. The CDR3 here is CASSLARGNQPQHF. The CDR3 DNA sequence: TGTGCCAGCAGCTTAGCCAGGGGCAATCAGCCCCAGCATTTT.

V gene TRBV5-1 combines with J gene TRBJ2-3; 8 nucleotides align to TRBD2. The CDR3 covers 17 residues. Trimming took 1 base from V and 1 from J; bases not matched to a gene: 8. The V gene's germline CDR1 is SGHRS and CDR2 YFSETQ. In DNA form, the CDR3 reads TGCGCCAGCAGCTTGAGTTGGCGGGGGGTAGGCACAGATACGCAGTATTTT. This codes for CASSLSWRGVGTDTQYF.